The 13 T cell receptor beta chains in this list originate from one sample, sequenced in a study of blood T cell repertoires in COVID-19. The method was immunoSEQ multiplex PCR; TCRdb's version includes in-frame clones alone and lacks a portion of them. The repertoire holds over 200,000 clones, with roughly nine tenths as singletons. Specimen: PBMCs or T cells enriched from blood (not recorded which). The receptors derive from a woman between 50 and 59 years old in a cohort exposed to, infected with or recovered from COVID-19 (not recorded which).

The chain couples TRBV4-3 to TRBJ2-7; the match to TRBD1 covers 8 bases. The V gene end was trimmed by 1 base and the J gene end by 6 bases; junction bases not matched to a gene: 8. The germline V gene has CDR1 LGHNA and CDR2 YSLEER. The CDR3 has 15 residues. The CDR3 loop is CASSQAGGASPEQYF. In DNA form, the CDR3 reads TGCGCCAGCAGCCAAGCAGGGGGCGCTTCCCCCGAGCAGTACTTC.

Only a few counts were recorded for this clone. The CDR3 spells CASSLESGDTQYF. CDR3 DNA: TGTGCCAGCAGCTTAGAGTCGGGAGATACGCAGTATTTT. The rearrangement uses TRBV7-9 and TRBJ2-3, with D unclear. With 1 base removed from V and 5 bases from J, the gap between germline ends came to 7 bases. The germline CDR1 and CDR2 sequences are SEHNR and FQNEAQ (reference sequence). The CDR3 spans 13 residues. The whole variable domain, remainder taken from reference TRBV7-9 and TRBJ2-3, is DTGVSQNPRHKITKRGQNVTFRCDPISEHNRLYWYRQTLGQGPEFLTYFQNEAQLEKSRLLSDRFSAERPKGSFSTLEIQRTEQGDSAMYLCASSLESGDTQYFGPGTRLTVL.

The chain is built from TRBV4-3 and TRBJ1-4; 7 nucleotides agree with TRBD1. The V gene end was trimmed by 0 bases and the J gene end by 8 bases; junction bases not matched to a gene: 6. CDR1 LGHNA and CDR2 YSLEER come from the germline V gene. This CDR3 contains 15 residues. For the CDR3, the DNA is TGCGCCAGCAGCCAAGACTGGACAGGCACAGAAAAACTGTTTTTT. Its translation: CASSQDWTGTEKLFF.

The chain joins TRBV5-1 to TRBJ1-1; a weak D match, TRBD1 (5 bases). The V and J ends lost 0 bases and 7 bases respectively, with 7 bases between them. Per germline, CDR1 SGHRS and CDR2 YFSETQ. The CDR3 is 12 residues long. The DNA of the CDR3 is TGCGCCAGCAGCTTGGACAGGCTTGAAGCTTTCTTT. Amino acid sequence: CASSLDRLEAFF.

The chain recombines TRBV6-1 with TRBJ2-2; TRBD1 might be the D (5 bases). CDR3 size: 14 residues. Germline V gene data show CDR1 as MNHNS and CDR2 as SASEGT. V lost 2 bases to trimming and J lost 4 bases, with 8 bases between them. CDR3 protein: CASSEQGSTGELFF. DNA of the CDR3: TGTGCCAGCAGTGAACAGGGTTCCACCGGGGAGCTGTTTTTT.

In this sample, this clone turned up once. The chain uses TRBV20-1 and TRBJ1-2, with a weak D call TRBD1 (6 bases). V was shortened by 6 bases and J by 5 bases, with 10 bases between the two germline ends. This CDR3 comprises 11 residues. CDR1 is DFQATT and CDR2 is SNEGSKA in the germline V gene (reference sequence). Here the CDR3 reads CSATDRYGYTF. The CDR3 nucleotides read TGCAGTGCCACGGACAGATATGGCTACACCTTC.

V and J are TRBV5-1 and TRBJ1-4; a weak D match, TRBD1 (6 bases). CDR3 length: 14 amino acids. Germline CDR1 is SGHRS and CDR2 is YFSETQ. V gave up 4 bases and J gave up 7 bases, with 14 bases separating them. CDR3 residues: CASSGDLGGEKLFF. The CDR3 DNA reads TGCGCCAGCAGCGGGGACCTAGGGGGTGAAAAACTGTTTTTT. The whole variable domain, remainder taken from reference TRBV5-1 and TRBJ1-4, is KAGVTQTPRYLIKTRGQQVTLSCSPISGHRSVSWYQQTPGQGLQFLFEYFSETQRNKGNFPGRFSGRQFSNSRSEMNVSTLELGDSALYLCASSGDLGGEKLFFGSGTQLSVL.

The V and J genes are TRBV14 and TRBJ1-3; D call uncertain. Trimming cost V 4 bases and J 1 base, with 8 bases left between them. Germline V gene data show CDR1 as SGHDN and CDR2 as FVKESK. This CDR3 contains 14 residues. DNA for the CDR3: TGTGCCAGCAGCCGTTCAGGTTCTGGAAACACCATATATTTT. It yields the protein CASSRSGSGNTIYF.

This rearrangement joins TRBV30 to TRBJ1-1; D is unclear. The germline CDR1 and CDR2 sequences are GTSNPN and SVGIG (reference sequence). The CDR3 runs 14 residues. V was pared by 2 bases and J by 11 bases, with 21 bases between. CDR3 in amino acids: CAWSHPYDRELAFF. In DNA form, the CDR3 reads TGTGCCTGGAGTCACCCCTACGACCGGGAGTTGGCTTTCTTT.

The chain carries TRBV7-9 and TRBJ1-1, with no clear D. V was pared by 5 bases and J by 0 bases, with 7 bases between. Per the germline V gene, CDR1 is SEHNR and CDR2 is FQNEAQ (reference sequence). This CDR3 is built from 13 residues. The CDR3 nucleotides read TGTGCCAGCAGCCAAACAGTGAACACTGAAGCTTTCTTT. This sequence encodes CASSQTVNTEAFF. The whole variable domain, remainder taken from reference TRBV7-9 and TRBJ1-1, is DTGVSQNPRHKITKRGQNVTFRCDPISEHNRLYWYRQTLGQGPEFLTYFQNEAQLEKSRLLSDRFSAERPKGSFSTLEIQRTEQGDSAMYLCASSQTVNTEAFFGQGTRLTVV.

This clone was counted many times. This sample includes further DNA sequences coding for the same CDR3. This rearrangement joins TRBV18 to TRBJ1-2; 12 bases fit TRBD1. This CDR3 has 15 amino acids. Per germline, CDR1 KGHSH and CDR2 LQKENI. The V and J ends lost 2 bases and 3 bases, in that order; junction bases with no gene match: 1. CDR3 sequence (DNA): TGTGCCAGCTCACCAGGGACAGGGGGCTACTATGGCTACACCTTC. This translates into CASSPGTGGYYGYTF.

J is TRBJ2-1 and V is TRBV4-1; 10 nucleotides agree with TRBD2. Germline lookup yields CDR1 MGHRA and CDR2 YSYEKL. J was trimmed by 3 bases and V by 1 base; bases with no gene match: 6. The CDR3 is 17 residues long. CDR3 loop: CASSQGSLAGDYNEQFF. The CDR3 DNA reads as TGCGCCAGCAGCCAAGGCTCCCTAGCGGGAGACTACAATGAGCAGTTCTTC.

CDR3 DNA: TGTGCCAGCAGCTTGAGTAGTGTATACGAGCAGTACTTC. Encoded protein: CASSLSSVYEQYF. The chain has TRBV5-6 and TRBJ2-7; D uncertain. V was pared by 1 base and J by 4 bases, with 9 bases between. The CDR3 consists of 13 residues. Germline CDR1 reads SGHDT; CDR2 reads YYEEEE.